The clone carrying this TCR beta chain was seen only a few times. Its antigen remains unidentified. This record comes from a study of cytomegalovirus exposure and HLA in healthy donors. Study at large: Earlier results showed 90 million to 130 million unique TCR beta sequences derived from around 170 million T cells.

V lost 0 bases, J lost 2 bases, and 8 bases lay in between. Germline V gene data show CDR1 as GTSNPN and CDR2 as SVGIG (reference sequence). There are 14 residues in the CDR3. Whole-study results and caveats: Most TCR sequences showed up rarely, but some public TCRs showed up in many donors.

Vbeta (60) and Jbeta (13) primers were used in the PCR. Clones were sequenced by immunoSEQ multiplex PCR, and TCRdb holds only the in-frame ones, with some missing. The table shows about 95,000 clones, with roughly 79% occurring only once. The sample comprised PBMCs. The receptor's source is a woman aged 40 to 50 in good health and CMV-seronegative. V and J are TRBV30 and TRBJ1-5; no firm D call. The CDR3 reads CAWSVNRGNQPQHF. CDR3 in DNA: TGTGCCTGGAGTGTAAACCGAGGCAATCAGCCCCAGCATTTT.